This T cell receptor beta chain appears in the sequencing data of a study of T cell repertoires in cytomegalovirus infection. Study results and limitations: Accumulated public TCR beta family frequency recognized individuals carrying CMV together with the relevant HLA.

Points on this clonotype: Its antigen remains unknown.

Via MiXCR, TCRdb re-called the reads, giving one row per CDR3 protein. The sample shows a few hundred thousand distinct CDR3 sequences, approximately 17% of them seen only once. With 3 bases clipped from V and 3 bases from J, the junction kept 12 bases outside the gene matches. The CDR3 contains 17 residues. The germline gives CDR1 SGHRS, CDR2 YFSETQ. The clonotype comes from a human donor in good health (CMV status not recorded). Some clones in this sample may be carry-over from other donors' samples. The specimen was CD8+ T cells from PBMCs. V usage is TRBV5-1 and J usage is TRBJ1-5; 7 bases agree with TRBD1. CDR3 region: CASSWGDSRDYNQPQHF. CDR3 nucleotides: TGCGCCAGCAGCTGGGGGGACAGCCGTGACTACAATCAGCCCCAGCATTTT.